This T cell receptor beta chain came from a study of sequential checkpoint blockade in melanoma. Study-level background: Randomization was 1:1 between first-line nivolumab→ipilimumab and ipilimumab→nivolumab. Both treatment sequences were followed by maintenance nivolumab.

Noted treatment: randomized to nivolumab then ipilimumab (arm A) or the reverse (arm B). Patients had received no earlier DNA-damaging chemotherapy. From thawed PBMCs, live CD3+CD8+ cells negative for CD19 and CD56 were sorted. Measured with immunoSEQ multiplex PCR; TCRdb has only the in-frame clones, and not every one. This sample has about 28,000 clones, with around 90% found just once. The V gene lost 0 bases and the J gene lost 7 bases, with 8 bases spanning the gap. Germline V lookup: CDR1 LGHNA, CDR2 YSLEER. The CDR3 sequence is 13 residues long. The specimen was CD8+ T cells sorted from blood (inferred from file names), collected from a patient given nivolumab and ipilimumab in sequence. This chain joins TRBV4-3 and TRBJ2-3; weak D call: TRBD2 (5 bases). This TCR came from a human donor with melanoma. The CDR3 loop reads CASSQDEGNTQYF. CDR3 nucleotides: TGCGCCAGCAGCCAAGATGAGGGTAATACGCAGTATTTT.